This T cell receptor (beta chain) is drawn from a study of blood T cells in healthy people across ages. On the study more broadly: Template-switching capture recovered about one barcoded beta molecule per two T cells.

Samples each yielded at least 6 micrograms of total RNA. Trimming took 0 bases from V and 5 from J, leaving 10 bases between them. Germline CDR1 SGHKS, CDR2 YYEKEE (reference sequence). This CDR3 contains 14 residues. For the second PCR, which ran for roughly 7 to 11 cycles, a sample-barcoded 5' primer and a J-beta primer mix were used. TCRdb re-analysed the 5' RACE reads in MiXCR, keeping a single row per CDR3 protein. The profile shows approximately 1,000,000 distinct CDR3 sequences, around 45% of them singletons. There are many counts of this clonotype. Its antigen is as yet unknown. Notes on the study in general: Aged donors had fewer naive CD4+ cells and lower diversity than long-lived donors.

This TCR was recovered from a woman aged 55-75 years in good health. Input material: blood. The chain employs TRBV5-5 and TRBJ2-3; D unclear. DNA for the CDR3: TGTGCCAGCAGCTTGGGCAGGTCCATAGATACGCAGTATTTT. Its protein is CASSLGRSIDTQYF.